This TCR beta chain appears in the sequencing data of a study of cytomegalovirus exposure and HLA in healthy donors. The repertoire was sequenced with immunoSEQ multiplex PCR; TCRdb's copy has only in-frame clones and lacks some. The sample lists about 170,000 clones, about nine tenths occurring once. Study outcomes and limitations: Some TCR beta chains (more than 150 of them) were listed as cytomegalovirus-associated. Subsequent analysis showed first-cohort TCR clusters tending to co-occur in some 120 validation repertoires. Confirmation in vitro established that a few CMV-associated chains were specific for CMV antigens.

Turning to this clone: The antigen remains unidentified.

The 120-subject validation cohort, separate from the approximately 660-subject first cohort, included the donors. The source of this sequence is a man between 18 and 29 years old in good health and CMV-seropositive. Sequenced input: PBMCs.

The CDR3 sequence: CASSLSPNSPNEQFF. CDR3 coding DNA: TGTGCCAGCAGTTTAAGCCCGAACAGCCCCAATGAGCAGTTCTTC. The chain joins TRBV27 to TRBJ2-1; D uncertain. Germline lookup yields CDR1 MNHEY and CDR2 SMNVEV (reference sequence). The CDR3 has 15 amino acids. The V end lost 2 bases, the J end lost 6 bases, and 14 bases lay between the germline ends.